This TCR beta chain was captured in a study of blood T cell repertoires in COVID-19. About the research overall: Material from acute and convalescent COVID-19 was sourced from the United States, Italy and Spain. The cDNA or gDNA used as material had been derived from T cells, B-cell-depleted T cells, or PBMCs.

Germline lookup yields CDR1 MNHNS and CDR2 SASEGT. The CDR3 has 15 amino acids. Trimming took 2 bases from V and 6 from J; bases not matched to a gene: 8. In the authors' methods: Cell counts per sample came from amplifying reference gene primers. Profiled with immunoSEQ multiplex PCR; TCRdb holds only in-frame clones, not every one. Clone size and the V and J calls come from that table; the DNA yielded D and trimming. The sample contains about 240,000 clones, roughly four fifths of which appear only once. Seattle participants joined during active infection and were tracked over time. The rearrangement links TRBV6-1 to TRBJ1-1, with 8 bases fitting TRBD1. The origin of this receptor is an elderly woman with COVID-19, enrolled during active disease. The sequenced sample was peripheral blood. This CDR3 is CASSELGQGGAEAFF. The CDR3 coding sequence is TGTGCCAGCAGTGAATTAGGACAGGGTGGGGCTGAAGCTTTCTTT.